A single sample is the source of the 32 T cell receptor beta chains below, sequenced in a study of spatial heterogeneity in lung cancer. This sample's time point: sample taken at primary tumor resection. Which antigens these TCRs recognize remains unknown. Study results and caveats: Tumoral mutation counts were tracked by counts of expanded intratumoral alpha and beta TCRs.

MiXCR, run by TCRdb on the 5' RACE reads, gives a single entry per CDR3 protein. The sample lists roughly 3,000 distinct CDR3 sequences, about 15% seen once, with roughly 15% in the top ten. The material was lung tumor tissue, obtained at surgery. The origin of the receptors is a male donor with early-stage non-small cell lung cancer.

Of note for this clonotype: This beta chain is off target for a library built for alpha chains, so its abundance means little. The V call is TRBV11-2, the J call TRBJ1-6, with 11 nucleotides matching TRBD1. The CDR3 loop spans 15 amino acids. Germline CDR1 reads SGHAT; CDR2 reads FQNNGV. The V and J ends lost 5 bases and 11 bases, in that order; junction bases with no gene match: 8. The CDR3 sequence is CASSPYLGQGAPLHF. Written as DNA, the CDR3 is TGTGCCAGCAGCCCTTACCTGGGACAGGGGGCACCCCTCCACTTT.

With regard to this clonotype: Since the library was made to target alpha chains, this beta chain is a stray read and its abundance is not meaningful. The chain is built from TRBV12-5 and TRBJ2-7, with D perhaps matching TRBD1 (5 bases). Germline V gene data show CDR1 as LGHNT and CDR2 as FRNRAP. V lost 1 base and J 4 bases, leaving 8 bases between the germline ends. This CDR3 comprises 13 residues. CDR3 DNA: TGTGCTAGTGGTTTGGGGTCAGGGTACGAGCAGTACTTC. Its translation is CASGLGSGYEQYF.

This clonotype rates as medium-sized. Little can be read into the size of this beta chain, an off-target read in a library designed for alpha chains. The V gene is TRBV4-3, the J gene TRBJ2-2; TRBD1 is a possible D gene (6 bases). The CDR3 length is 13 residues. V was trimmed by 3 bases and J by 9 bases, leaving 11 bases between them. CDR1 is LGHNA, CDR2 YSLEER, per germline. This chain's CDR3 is CASSHHRERELFF. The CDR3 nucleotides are TGCGCCAGCAGCCATCACAGGGAGAGGGAGCTGTTTTTT.

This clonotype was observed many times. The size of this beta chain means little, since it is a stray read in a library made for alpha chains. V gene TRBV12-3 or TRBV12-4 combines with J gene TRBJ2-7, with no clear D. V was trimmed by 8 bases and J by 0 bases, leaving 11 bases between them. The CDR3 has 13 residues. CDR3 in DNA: TGTGCCAGCGCGTCGGGTTTCTCCTACGAGCAGTACTTC. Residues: CASASGFSYEQYF.

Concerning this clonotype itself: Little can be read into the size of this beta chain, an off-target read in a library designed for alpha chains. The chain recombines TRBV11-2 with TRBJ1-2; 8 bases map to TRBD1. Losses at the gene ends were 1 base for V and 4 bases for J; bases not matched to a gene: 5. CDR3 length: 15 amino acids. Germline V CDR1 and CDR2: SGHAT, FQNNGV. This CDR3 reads CASSLAGTGSYGYTF. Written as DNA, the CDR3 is TGTGCCAGCAGCTTAGCCGGGACAGGTTCCTATGGCTACACCTTC.

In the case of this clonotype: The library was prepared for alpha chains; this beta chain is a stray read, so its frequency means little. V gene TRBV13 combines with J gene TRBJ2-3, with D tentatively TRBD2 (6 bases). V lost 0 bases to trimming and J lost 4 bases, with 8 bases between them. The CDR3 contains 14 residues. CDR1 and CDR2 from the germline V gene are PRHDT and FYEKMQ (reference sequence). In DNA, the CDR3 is TGTGCCAGCAGCTTAGGACTAGCAGCAGATACGCAGTATTTT. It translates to CASSLGLAADTQYF.

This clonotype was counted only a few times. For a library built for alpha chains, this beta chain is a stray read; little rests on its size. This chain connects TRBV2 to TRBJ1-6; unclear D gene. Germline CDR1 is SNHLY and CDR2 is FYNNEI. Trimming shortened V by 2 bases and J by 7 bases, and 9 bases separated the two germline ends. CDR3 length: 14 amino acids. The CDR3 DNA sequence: TGTGCCAGCAGTGAACCCCAGAGAAATTCACCCCTCCACTTT. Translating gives CASSEPQRNSPLHF.

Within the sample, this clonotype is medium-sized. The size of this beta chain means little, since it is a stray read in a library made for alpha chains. The CDR3 nucleotides are TGTGCCAGCAGTGGGCCGATCAGCGGGAGAGGCCATGAGCAGTTCTTC. Translating it yields CASSGPISGRGHEQFF. V and J are TRBV28 and TRBJ2-1; 8 bases are a match to TRBD2. Trimming cost V 5 bases and J 8 bases; bases outside gene matches: 14. In germline, CDR1 is MDHEN, CDR2 SYDVKM. The CDR3 has 16 amino acids.

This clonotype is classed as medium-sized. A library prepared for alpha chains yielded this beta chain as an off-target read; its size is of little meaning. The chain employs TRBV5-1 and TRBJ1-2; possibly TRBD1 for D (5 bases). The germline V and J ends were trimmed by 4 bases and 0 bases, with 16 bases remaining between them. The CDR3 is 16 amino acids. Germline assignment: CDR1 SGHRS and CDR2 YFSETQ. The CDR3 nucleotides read TGCGCCAGCAGCCCGGGGACGCTGCAATCTAACTATGGCTACACCTTC. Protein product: CASSPGTLQSNYGYTF.

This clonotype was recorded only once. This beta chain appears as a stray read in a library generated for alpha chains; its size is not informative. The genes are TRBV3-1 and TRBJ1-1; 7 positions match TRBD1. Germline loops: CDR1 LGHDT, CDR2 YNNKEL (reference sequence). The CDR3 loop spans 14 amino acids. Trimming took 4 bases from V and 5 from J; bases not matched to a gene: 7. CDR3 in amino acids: CASSPDRIRTEAFF. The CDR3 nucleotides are TGTGCCAGCAGCCCGGACAGGATCAGGACTGAAGCTTTCTTT.

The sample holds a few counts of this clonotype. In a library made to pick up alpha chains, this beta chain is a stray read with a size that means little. CDR3 nucleotides: TGTGCCAGCAGTTACTACCCGGGACAGGGGTCCCCCTACGAGCAGTACTTC. Protein sequence: CASSYYPGQGSPYEQYF. The chain employs TRBV6-5 and TRBJ2-7; TRBD1 agrees at 10 bases. V dropped 1 base and J dropped 2; count of bases not matched to a gene: 8. Germline lookup yields CDR1 MNHEY and CDR2 SVGAGI. The CDR3 runs 17 residues.

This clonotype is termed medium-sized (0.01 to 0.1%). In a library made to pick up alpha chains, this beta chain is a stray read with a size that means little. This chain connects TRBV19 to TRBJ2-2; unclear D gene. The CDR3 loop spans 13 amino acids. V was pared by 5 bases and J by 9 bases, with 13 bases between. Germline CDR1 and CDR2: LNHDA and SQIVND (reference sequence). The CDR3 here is CASSFTRERELFF. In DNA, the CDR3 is TGTGCCAGTAGTTTCACCCGCGAACGGGAGCTGTTTTTT.

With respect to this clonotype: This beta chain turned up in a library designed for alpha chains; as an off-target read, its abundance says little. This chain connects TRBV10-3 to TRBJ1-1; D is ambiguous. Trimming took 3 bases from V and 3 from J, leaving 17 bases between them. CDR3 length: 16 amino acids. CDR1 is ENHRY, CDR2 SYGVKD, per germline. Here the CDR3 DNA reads TGTGCCATCAGTGAATTTCCGGGCGGAGTGTACACTGAAGCTTTCTTT. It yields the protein CAISEFPGGVYTEAFF.

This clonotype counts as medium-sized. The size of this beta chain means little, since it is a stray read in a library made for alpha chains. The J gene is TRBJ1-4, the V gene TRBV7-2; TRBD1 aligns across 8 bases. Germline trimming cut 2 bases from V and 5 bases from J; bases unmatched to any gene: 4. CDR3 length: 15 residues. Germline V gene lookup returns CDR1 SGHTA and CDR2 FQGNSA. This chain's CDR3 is CASSLRTGKNEKLFF. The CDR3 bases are TGTGCCAGCAGCTTAAGGACAGGGAAAAATGAAAAACTGTTTTTT.

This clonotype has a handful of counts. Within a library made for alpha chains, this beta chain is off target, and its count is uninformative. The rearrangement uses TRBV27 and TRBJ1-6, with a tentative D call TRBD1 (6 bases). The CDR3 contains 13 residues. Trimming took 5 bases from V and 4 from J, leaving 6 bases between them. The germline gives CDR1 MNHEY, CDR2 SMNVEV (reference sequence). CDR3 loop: CASSTGYNSPLHF. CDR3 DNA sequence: TGTGCCAGCAGTACAGGGTATAATTCACCCCTCCACTTT.

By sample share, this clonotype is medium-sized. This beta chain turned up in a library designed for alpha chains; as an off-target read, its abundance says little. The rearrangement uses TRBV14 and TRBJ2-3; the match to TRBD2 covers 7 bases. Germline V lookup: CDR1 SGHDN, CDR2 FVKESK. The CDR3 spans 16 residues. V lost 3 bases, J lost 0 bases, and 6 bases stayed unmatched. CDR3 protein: CASSHRSGTSTDTQYF. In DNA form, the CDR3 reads TGTGCCAGCAGCCATAGGAGCGGGACTAGCACAGATACGCAGTATTTT.

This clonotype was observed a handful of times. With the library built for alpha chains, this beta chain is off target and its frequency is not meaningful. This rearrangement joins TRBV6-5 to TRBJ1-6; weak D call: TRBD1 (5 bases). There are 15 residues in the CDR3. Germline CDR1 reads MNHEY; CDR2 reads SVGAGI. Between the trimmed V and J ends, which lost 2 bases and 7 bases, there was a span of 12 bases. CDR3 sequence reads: CASSYGQGGNSPLHF. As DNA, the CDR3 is TGTGCCAGCAGTTACGGCCAGGGTGGCAATTCACCCCTCCACTTT.

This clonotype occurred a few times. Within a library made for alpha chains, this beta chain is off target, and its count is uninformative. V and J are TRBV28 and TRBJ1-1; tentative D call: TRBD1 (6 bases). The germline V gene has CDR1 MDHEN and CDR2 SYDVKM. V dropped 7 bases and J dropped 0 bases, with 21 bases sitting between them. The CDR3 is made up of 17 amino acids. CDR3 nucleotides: TGTGCCAGCATACCCCGCGGACAGCCTAGGATGAACACTGAAGCTTTCTTT. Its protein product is CASIPRGQPRMNTEAFF.

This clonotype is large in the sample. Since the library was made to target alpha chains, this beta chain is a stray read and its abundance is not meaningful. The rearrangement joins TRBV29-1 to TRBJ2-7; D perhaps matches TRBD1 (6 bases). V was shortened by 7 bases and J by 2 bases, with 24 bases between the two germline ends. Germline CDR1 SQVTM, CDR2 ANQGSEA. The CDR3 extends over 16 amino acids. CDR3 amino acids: CSATGMGAGIPYEQYF. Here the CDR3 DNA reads TGCAGCGCCACGGGGATGGGGGCAGGGATCCCCTACGAGCAGTACTTC.

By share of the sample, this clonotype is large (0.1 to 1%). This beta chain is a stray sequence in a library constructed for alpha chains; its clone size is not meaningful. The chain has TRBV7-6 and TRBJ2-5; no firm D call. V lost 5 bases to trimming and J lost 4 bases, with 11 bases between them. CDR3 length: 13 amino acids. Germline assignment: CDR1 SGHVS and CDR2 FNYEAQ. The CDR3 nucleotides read TGTGCCAGCAGCCGCGTCTTGGGAGAGACCCAGTACTTC. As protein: CASSRVLGETQYF.

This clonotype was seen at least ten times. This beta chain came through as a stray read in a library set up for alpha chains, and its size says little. The CDR3, as DNA: TGTGCCATCAGCCCCCGTCATTGGAACACTGAAGCTTTCTTT. It encodes CAISPRHWNTEAFF. V is TRBV10-3 and J is TRBJ1-1; the D is unclear. Germline V CDR1 and CDR2: ENHRY, SYGVKD. The V and J ends lost 6 bases and 1 base respectively, with 12 bases between them. The CDR3 is made up of 14 amino acids.

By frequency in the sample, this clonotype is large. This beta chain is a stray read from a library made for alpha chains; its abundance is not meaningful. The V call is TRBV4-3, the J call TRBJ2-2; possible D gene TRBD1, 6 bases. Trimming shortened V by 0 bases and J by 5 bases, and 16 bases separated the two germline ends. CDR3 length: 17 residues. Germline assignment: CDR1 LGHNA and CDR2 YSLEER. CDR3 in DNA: TGCGCCAGCAGCCAAGAGGGGGCGGGCGCTTTGACCGGGGAGCTGTTTTTT. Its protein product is CASSQEGAGALTGELFF.

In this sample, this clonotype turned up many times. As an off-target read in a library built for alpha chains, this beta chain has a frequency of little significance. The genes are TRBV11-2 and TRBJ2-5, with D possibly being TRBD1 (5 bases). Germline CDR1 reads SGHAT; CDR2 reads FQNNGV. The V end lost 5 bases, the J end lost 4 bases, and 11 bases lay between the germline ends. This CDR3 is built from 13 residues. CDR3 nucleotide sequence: TGTGCCAGCAGCAAAGCTAGGGGAGAGACCCAGTACTTC. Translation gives CASSKARGETQYF.

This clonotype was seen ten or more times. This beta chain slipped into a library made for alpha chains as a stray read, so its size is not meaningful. CDR3: CASSLDPPGQGSEKLFF. The CDR3 region has the DNA TGTGCCAGCAGCTTGGATCCTCCGGGACAGGGGAGTGAAAAACTGTTTTTT. This chain connects TRBV5-5 to TRBJ1-4; 10 bases agree with TRBD1. Germline V lookup: CDR1 SGHKS, CDR2 YYEKEE (reference sequence). With V trimmed by 0 bases and J by 7 bases, 9 bases remained unmatched. The CDR3 has 17 amino acids.

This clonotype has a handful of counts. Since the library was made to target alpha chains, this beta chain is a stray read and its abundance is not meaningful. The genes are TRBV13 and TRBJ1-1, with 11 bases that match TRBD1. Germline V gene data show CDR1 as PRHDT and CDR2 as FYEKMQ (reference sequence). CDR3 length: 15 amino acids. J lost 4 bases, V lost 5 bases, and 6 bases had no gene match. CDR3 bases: TGTGCCAGCAGCCGAAGGGACAGGGGGAGCACTGAAGCTTTCTTT. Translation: CASSRRDRGSTEAFF.

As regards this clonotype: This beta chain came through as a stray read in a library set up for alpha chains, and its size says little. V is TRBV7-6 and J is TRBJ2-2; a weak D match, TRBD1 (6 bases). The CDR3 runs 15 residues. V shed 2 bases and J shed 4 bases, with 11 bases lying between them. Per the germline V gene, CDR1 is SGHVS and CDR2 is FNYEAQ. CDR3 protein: CASSLTGMITGELFF. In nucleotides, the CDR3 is TGTGCCAGCAGCTTAACAGGGATGATCACCGGGGAGCTGTTTTTT. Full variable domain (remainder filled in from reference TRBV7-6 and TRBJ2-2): GAGVSQSPRYKVTKRGQDVALRCDPISGHVSLYWYRQALGQGPEFLTYFNYEAQQDKSGLPNDRFSAERPEGSISTLTIQRTEQRDSAMYRCASSLTGMITGELFFGEGSRLTVL.

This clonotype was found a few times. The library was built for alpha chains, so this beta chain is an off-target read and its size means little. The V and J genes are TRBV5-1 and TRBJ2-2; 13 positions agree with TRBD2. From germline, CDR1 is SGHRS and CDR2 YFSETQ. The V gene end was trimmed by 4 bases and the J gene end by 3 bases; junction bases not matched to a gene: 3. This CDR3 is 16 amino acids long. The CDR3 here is CASSPGLAGDTGELFF. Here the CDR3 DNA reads TGCGCCAGCAGCCCCGGACTAGCGGGGGACACCGGGGAGCTGTTTTTT.

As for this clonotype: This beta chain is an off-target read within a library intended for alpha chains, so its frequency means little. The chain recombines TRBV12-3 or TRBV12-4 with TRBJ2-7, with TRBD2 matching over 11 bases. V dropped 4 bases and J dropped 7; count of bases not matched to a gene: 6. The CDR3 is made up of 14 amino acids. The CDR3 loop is CASSSGLAVLEQYF. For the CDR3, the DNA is TGTGCCAGCAGTTCGGGACTAGCGGTTTTGGAGCAGTACTTC.

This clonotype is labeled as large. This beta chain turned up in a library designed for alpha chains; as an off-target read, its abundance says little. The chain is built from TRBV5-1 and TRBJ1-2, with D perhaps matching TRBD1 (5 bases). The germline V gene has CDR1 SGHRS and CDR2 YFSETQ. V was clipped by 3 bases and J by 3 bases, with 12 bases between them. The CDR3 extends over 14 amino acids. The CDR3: CASSWGGTDYGYTF. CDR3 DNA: TGCGCCAGCAGCTGGGGCGGGACTGACTATGGCTACACCTTC.

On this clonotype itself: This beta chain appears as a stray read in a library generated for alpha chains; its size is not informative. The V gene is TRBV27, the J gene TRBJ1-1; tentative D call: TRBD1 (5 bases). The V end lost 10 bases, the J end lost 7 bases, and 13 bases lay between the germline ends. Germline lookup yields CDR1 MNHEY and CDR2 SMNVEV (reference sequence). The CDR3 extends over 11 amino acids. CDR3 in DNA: TGTGCCACCCAGCGGGGCGGTGAAGCTTTCTTT. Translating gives CATQRGGEAFF.

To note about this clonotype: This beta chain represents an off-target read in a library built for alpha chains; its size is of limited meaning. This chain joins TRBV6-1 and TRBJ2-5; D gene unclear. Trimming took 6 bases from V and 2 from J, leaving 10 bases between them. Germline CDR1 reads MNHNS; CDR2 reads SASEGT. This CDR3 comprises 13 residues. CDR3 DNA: TGTGCCAGCAGCCGGACCACACAAGAGACCCAGTACTTC. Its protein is CASSRTTQETQYF.

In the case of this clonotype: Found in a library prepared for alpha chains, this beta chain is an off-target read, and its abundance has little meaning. The CDR3 coding sequence is TGTGCCAGCAGCGAGATTACCGGAGGTGAGCAGTTCTTC. Its protein product is CASSEITGGEQFF. The V gene is TRBV9, the J gene TRBJ2-1, with D tentatively TRBD2 (5 bases). The germline gives CDR1 SGDLS, CDR2 YYNGEE. The length of the CDR3 is 13 residues. V was pared by 3 bases and J by 9 bases, with 13 bases between.